The 19 T cell receptor beta chains below were found in one sample sequenced in a study of siplizumab effects on memory and regulatory T cells. Generated by immunoSEQ multiplex PCR, the TCRdb table keeps only in-frame clones and is missing some. The sample comprises roughly 100,000 clones, roughly 93% of which are singletons, and 5.5% to 7.5% rests with the top ten. Sequenced sample: CD8+ T cells sorted from blood. All receptors derive from a human donor in good health.

The chain uses TRBV6-1 and TRBJ2-7, with a possible D match to TRBD1 (6 bases). This CDR3 spans 15 amino acids. CDR1 MNHNS and CDR2 SASEGT come from the germline V gene. The V and J ends lost 2 bases and 0 bases respectively, with 11 bases between them. In DNA form, the CDR3 reads TGTGCCAGCAGTGAAACGGGACATCCCTCCTACGAGCAGTACTTC. Translating it yields CASSETGHPSYEQYF.

This CDR3 reads CSVEGEPSEQYF. As DNA, the CDR3 is TGCAGCGTTGAAGGAGAACCGTCCGAGCAGTACTTC. This chain uses TRBV29-1 with TRBJ2-7; D call uncertain. This CDR3 has 12 residues. Germline loops: CDR1 SQVTM, CDR2 ANQGSEA. The germline V and J ends were trimmed by 1 base and 6 bases, with 10 bases remaining between them.

The chain joins TRBV10-3 to TRBJ2-2; D is unclear. Trimming left V 10 bases short and J 1 base short, with 10 bases between. Germline V gene data show CDR1 as ENHRY and CDR2 as SYGVKD. This CDR3 comprises 13 residues. The CDR3 loop is CASEPENTGELFF. The DNA of the CDR3 is TGTGCCAGTGAACCAGAGAACACCGGGGAGCTGTTTTTT.

This CDR3 is CASSLGGYLAYEQYF. The CDR3 nucleotides read TGTGCCAGCAGCTTGGGCGGGTACTTAGCCTACGAGCAGTACTTC. This rearrangement joins TRBV5-6 to TRBJ2-7; possibly TRBD2 for D (5 bases). Germline V CDR1 and CDR2: SGHDT, YYEEEE. Trimming shortened V by 0 bases and J by 2 bases, and 12 bases separated the two germline ends. The CDR3 covers 15 residues.

The V call is TRBV9, the J call TRBJ2-5, with D perhaps matching TRBD2 (6 bases). Per germline, CDR1 SGDLS and CDR2 YYNGEE. CDR3 length equals 16 residues. V was trimmed by 4 bases and J by 4 bases, leaving 20 bases between them. As DNA, the CDR3 is TGTGCCAGCAGCTTCAACCCCGGGACTTCAGCAGAGACCCAGTACTTC. Amino acid sequence: CASSFNPGTSAETQYF.

The chain recombines TRBV12-5 with TRBJ2-1, with 14 nucleotides matching TRBD2. This CDR3 has 15 amino acids. J was trimmed by 8 bases and V by 3 bases; bases with no gene match: 3. CDR1 is LGHNT, CDR2 FRNRAP, per germline. In DNA form, the CDR3 reads TGTGCTAGTGGTTTCGGGACTAGCGGGAGCGATGAGCAGTTCTTC. It yields the protein CASGFGTSGSDEQFF.

This clone appeared once. This chain uses TRBV7-9 with TRBJ1-2; D not certain. This CDR3 has 14 amino acids. The V gene's germline CDR1 is SEHNR and CDR2 FQNEAQ (reference sequence). V gave up 7 bases and J gave up 0 bases, with 12 bases separating them. CDR3 DNA sequence: TGTGCCAGCACCAACCCTGGGTCTAACTATGGCTACACCTTC. Protein sequence: CASTNPGSNYGYTF.

V and J are TRBV9 and TRBJ2-3; either TRBD1 or TRBD2 may supply D (5 bases each). Trimming removed 2 bases from V and 0 bases from J, with 13 bases in between. The CDR3 consists of 16 residues. Germline CDR1 and CDR2: SGDLS and YYNGEE. The CDR3 here is CASSVLGTTSTDTQYF. As DNA, the CDR3 is TGTGCCAGCAGCGTCCTTGGGACCACTAGCACAGATACGCAGTATTTT.

This sequence joins TRBV7-2 and TRBJ1-2, with D possibly being TRBD1 (5 bases). The CDR3 sequence is 19 residues long. V was cut by 3 bases and J by 3 bases, with 26 bases left in between. Germline V gene sequence: CDR1 SGHTA, CDR2 FQGNSA. The DNA of the CDR3 is TGTGCCAGCAGCTTTAAAATTTTGGGGGTTACCCGAGGGGACTATGGCTACACCTTC. Its protein product is CASSFKILGVTRGDYGYTF. The full variable domain, in which reference TRBV7-2 and TRBJ1-2 provide the parts outside the CDR3, is GAGVSQSPSNKVTEKGKDVELRCDPISGHTALYWYRQSLGQGLEFLIYFQGNSAPDKSGLPSDRFSAERTGGSVSTLTIQRTQQEDSAVYLCASSFKILGVTRGDYGYTFGSGTRLTVV.

CDR3 coding DNA: TGTGCCAGCAGCCAAGAGTTGATGGGGAGCGGGAGGGACTCCGATACGCAGTATTTT. It specifies CASSQELMGSGRDSDTQYF. The gene calls are TRBV4-2 and TRBJ2-3; 10 bases map to TRBD2. J lost 6 bases, V lost 0 bases, and 15 bases had no gene match. Per germline, CDR1 LGHNA and CDR2 YNFKEQ. There are 19 residues in the CDR3.

The sample holds a few counts of this clone. The junction departs from germline at one end; a sequencing error may be responsible. The V gene is TRBV5-3, the J gene TRBJ2-7; 10 nucleotides agree with TRBD1. TRBV5-3 is assigned to the ORF class and has an uncertain function. This CDR3 is built from 15 residues. The CDR3 reads CASSLTGTGAYEQYF. CDR3 DNA: TGTGCCAGCAGCTTGACCGGGACAGGGGCCTACGAGCAGTACTTC.

V usage is TRBV7-9 and J usage is TRBJ1-1; no firm D call. V was shortened by 0 bases and J by 1 base, with 9 bases between the two germline ends. The CDR3 is 15 amino acids. Per the germline V gene, CDR1 is SEHNR and CDR2 is FQNEAQ (reference sequence). CDR3 in amino acids: CASSLARGTNTEAFF. The CDR3 DNA follows: TGTGCCAGCAGCTTAGCCCGAGGAACGAACACTGAAGCTTTCTTT.

V and J are TRBV19 and TRBJ1-4, with D uncertain. The V and J ends lost 6 bases and 0 bases respectively, with 14 bases between them. Germline loops: CDR1 LNHDA, CDR2 SQIVND (reference sequence). This CDR3 has 16 amino acids. The CDR3, as DNA: TGTGCCAGTAGCCCCTTTTTCGCATCAACTAATGAAAAACTGTTTTTT. It yields the protein CASSPFFASTNEKLFF.

The chain has TRBV7-3 and TRBJ1-1; D gene unclear. Germline V gene sequence: CDR1 SGHTA, CDR2 FQGTGA. V was pared by 0 bases and J by 5 bases, with 10 bases between. The CDR3 extends over 14 amino acids. The CDR3 is CASSLTNWGTEAFF. CDR3 DNA sequence: TGTGCCAGCAGCTTAACAAATTGGGGTACTGAAGCTTTCTTT.

The chain joins TRBV2 to TRBJ2-7; D is unclear. Trimming shortened V by 3 bases and J by 5 bases, and 17 bases separated the two germline ends. The germline V gene encodes CDR1 SNHLY and CDR2 FYNNEI. The CDR3 contains 15 residues. Here the CDR3 DNA reads TGTGCCAGCAGTGATACTGTAACAGCTCGGCACGAGCAGTACTTC. Amino acid sequence: CASSDTVTARHEQYF.

This rearrangement joins TRBV6-1 to TRBJ2-7, with D tentatively TRBD2 (6 bases). The germline CDR1 and CDR2 sequences are MNHNS and SASEGT. Trimming removed 4 bases at V and 0 bases at J, with 19 bases between. The CDR3 runs 17 residues. CDR3 loop: CASSGEAGTPFSYEQYF. As DNA, the CDR3 is TGTGCCAGCAGTGGAGAGGCCGGGACTCCCTTCTCCTACGAGCAGTACTTC.

The J gene is TRBJ2-5, the V gene TRBV10-2, with TRBD1 matching over 8 bases. The CDR3 totals 14 residues. The J segment lost 3 bases and the V segment lost 6 bases, leaving 6 bases of the junction unmatched. Per the germline V gene, CDR1 is WSHSY and CDR2 is SAAADI. In DNA, the CDR3 is TGCGCCAGCAGCCCGGACAGGGCAGAAGAGACCCAGTACTTC. This sequence encodes CASSPDRAEETQYF.

The chain couples TRBV7-8 to TRBJ1-2; weak D call: TRBD1 (5 bases). CDR1 SGHVS and CDR2 FQNEAQ come from the germline V gene. V was cut by 6 bases and J by 2 bases, with 13 bases left in between. The CDR3 spans 14 residues. This CDR3 reads CASSPGTANYGYTF. The DNA of the CDR3 is TGTGCCAGCAGTCCCGGGACGGCGAACTATGGCTACACCTTC.

CDR3 sequence: CASSHPQSQETQYF. CDR3 coding DNA: TGTGCCAGCAGCCACCCTCAGAGCCAAGAGACCCAGTACTTC. V is TRBV7-9 and J is TRBJ2-5; D gene unclear. The germline V and J ends were trimmed by 5 bases and 1 base, with 11 bases remaining between them. The CDR3 has 14 residues. CDR1 is SEHNR and CDR2 is FQNEAQ in the germline V gene (reference sequence).